This T cell receptor beta chain was captured in a study of cytomegalovirus exposure and HLA in healthy donors. Across the study: A later analysis reported the 100 to 150 validation repertoires used the same platform as the roughly 700 first-cohort repertoires.

Study outcomes and limitations: Rarity held for most TCR sequences, but there were some public TCRs that occurred in many donors.

Clones were read by immunoSEQ multiplex PCR, and TCRdb kept only the in-frame ones, dropping some. The table includes about 120,000 clones, about 91% detected once. Comment on this clone: Its antigen is undetermined.

This CDR3 is built from 16 residues. Germline V gene sequence: CDR1 SGHRS, CDR2 YFSETQ. V lost 2 bases and J lost 5; bases outside the gene matches: 6. This receptor was identified in a man aged 18 to 29 in good health and CMV-seronegative. The gene calls are TRBV5-1 and TRBJ2-3; 12 positions agree with TRBD2. The sample consisted of PBMCs. CDR3 loop: CASSFQGLAGQDTQYF. The CDR3 nucleotides read TGCGCCAGCAGCTTCCAGGGACTAGCGGGTCAAGATACGCAGTATTTT.